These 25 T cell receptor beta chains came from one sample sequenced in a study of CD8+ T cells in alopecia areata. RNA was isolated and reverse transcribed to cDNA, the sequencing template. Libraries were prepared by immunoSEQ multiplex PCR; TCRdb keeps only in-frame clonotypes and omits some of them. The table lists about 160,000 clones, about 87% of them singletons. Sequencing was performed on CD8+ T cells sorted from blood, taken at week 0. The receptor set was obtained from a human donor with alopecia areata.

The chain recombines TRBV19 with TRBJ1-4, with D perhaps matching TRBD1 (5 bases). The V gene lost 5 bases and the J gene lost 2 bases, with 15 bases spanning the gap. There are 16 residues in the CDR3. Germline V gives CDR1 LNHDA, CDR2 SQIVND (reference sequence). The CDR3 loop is CASSSLTVETNEKLFF. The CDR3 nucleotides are TGTGCCAGTAGTTCACTGACAGTTGAGACTAATGAAAAACTGTTTTTT.

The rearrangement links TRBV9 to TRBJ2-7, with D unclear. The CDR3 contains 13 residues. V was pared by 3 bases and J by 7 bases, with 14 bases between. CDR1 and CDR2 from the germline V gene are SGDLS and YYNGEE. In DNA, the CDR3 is TGTGCCAGCAGCGCCCGGACCCTAGAGGAGCAGTACTTC. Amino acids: CASSARTLEEQYF.

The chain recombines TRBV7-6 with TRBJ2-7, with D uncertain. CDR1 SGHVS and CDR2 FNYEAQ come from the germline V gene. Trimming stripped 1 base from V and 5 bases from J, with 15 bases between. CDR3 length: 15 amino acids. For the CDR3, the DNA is TGTGCCAGCAGCTTAGGGCACAGCGCCTACGACGAGCAGTACTTC. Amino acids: CASSLGHSAYDEQYF.

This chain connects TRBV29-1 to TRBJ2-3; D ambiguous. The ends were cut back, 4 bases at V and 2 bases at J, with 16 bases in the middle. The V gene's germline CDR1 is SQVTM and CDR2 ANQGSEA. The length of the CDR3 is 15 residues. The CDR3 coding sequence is TGCAGCGTTGTAAAAGGGTCAGACAACACAGATACGCAGTATTTT. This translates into CSVVKGSDNTDTQYF.

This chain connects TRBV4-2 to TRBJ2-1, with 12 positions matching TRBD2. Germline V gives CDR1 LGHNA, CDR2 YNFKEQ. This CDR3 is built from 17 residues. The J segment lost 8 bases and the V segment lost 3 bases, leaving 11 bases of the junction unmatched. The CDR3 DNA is TGTGCCAGCAGCCACCCCCCGCTACTAGCGGGAGGTGATGAGCAGTTCTTC. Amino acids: CASSHPPLLAGGDEQFF.

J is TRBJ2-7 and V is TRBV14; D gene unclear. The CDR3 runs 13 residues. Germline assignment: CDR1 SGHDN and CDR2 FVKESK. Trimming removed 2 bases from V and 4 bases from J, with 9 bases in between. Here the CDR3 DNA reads TGTGCCAGCAGCCAAATCAACTCTTACGAGCAGTACTTC. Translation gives CASSQINSYEQYF.

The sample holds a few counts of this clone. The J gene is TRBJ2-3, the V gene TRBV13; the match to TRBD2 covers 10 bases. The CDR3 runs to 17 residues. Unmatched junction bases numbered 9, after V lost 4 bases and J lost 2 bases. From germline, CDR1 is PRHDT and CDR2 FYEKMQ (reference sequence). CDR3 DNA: TGTGCCAGCAGCTCGGCCTCACTAGCGGGGCTCACAGATACGCAGTATTTT. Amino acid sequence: CASSSASLAGLTDTQYF.

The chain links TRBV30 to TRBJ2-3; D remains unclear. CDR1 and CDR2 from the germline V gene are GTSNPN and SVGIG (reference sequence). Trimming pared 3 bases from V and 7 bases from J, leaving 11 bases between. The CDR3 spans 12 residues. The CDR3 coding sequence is TGTGCCTGGAGGACGAGCAGGTATACGCAGTATTTT. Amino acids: CAWRTSRYTQYF.

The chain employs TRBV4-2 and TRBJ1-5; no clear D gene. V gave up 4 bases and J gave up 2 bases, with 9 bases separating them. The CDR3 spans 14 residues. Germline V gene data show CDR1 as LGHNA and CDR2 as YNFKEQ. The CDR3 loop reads CASSLVFRNQPQHF. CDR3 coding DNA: TGTGCCAGCAGCCTCGTTTTTCGCAATCAGCCCCAGCATTTT.

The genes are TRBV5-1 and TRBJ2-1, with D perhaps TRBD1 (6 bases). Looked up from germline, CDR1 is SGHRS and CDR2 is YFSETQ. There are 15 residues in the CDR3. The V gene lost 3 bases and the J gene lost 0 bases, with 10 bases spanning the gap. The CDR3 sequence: CASSSGESSYNEQFF. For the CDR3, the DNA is TGCGCCAGCAGCTCAGGGGAAAGCTCCTACAATGAGCAGTTCTTC.

CDR3 residues: CSVEDLLAEITDTQYF. DNA of the CDR3: TGCAGCGTTGAAGATCTCCTAGCGGAAATCACAGATACGCAGTATTTT. This sequence joins TRBV29-1 and TRBJ2-3, with 7 bases aligning to TRBD2. The CDR3 is made up of 16 amino acids. Germline CDR1 and CDR2: SQVTM and ANQGSEA. V lost 0 bases, J lost 2 bases, and 8 bases stayed unmatched.

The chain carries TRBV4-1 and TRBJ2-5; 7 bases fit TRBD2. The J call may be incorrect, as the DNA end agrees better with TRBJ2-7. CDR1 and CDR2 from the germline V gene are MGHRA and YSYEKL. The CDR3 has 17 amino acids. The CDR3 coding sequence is TGCGCCAGCAGCGAGCGAATCGGTGGGAGGGCCTCCTACGAGCAGTACTTC. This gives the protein CASSERIGGRASYEQYF.

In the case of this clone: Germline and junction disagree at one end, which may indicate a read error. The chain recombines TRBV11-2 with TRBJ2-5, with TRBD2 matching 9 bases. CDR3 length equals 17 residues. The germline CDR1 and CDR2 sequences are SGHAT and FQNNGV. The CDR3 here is CASSLEELAGPPETQYF. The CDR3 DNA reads TGTGCCAGCAGCCTAGAAGAACTAGCGGGTCCACCGGAGACCCAGTACTTC.

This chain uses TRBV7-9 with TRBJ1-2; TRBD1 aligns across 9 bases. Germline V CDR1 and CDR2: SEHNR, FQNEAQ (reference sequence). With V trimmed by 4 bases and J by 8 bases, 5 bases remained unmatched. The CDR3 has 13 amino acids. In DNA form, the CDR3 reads TGTGCCAGCAGCTCGGACAGGGGCGACGGCTACACCTTC. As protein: CASSSDRGDGYTF.

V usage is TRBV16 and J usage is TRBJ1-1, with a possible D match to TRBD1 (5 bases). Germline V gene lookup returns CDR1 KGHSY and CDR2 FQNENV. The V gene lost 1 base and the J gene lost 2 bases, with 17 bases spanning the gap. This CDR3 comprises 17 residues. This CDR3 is CASSQYFQGGFNTEAFF. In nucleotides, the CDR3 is TGTGCCAGCAGCCAATATTTCCAGGGAGGTTTTAACACTGAAGCTTTCTTT. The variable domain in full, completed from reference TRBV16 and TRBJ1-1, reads GEEVAQTPKHLVRGEGQKAKLYCAPIKGHSYVFWYQQVLKNEFKFLISFQNENVFDETGMPKERFSAKCLPNSPCSLEIQATKLEDSAVYFCASSQYFQGGFNTEAFFGQGTRLTVV.

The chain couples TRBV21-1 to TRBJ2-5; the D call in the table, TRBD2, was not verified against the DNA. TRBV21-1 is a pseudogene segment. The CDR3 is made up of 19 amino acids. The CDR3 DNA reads TGTGCCAGCAGCAAAGAGCGGCCTTCGAGCGGGAGTCCGGCGGAGACCCAGTACTTC. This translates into CASSKERPSSGSPAETQYF.

CDR3 in DNA: TGTGCCAGCAGTTCGTGGGGGGGTTCCTACGAGCAGTACTTC. Translated: CASSSWGGSYEQYF. V gene TRBV11-2 combines with J gene TRBJ2-7; 7 bases map to TRBD2. V lost 6 bases and J lost 1; bases outside the gene matches: 6. CDR3 length: 14 amino acids. Per germline, CDR1 SGHAT and CDR2 FQNNGV.

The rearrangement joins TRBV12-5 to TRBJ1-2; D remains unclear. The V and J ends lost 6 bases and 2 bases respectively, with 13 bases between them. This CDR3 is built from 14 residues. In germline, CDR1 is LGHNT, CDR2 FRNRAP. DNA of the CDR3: TGTGCTAGTGGCCCCGACGGTGAAAACTATGGCTACACCTTC. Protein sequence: CASGPDGENYGYTF. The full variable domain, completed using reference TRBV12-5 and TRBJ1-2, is DARVTQTPRHKVTEMGQEVTMRCQPILGHNTVFWYRQTMMQGLELLAYFRNRAPLDDSGMPKDRFSAEMPDATLATLKIQPSEPRDSAVYFCASGPDGENYGYTFGSGTRLTVV.

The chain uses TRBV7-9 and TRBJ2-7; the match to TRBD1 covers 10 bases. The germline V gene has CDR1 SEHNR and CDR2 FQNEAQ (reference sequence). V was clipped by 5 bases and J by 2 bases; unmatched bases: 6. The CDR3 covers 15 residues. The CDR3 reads CASSGDRGPAYEQYF. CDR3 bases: TGTGCCAGCAGCGGTGACAGGGGGCCCGCCTACGAGCAGTACTTC.

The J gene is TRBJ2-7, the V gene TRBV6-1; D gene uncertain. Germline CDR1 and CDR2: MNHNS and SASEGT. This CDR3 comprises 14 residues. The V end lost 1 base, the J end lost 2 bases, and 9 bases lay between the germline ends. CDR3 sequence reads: CASSEGPFTYEQYF. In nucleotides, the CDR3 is TGTGCCAGCAGTGAAGGGCCTTTCACCTACGAGCAGTACTTC.

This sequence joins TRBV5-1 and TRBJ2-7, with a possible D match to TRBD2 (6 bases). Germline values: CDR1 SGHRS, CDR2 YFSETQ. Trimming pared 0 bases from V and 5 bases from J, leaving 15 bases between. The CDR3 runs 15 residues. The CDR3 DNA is TGCGCCAGCAGCTTGGTTGGGGGAGGACACAACGAGCAGTACTTC. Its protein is CASSLVGGGHNEQYF.

CDR3 residues: CASSFLASGGASTDTQYF. The CDR3 DNA reads as TGTGCCAGCAGCTTTCTGGCTAGCGGGGGAGCTAGCACAGATACGCAGTATTTT. This chain joins TRBV7-8 and TRBJ2-3, with 10 bases aligning to TRBD2. After removal of 3 bases from V and 0 bases from J, the junction contained 9 bases not matched to a gene. There are 18 residues in the CDR3. Germline CDR1 reads SGHVS; CDR2 reads FQNEAQ.

The CDR3 nucleotides are TGCAGCGTTGAAGGTGGCGGGCCGCCCACAGATACGCAGTATTTT. Amino acids: CSVEGGGPPTDTQYF. V usage is TRBV29-1 and J usage is TRBJ2-3; tentatively, D is TRBD2 (5 bases). Germline-derived CDR1 and CDR2 are SQVTM and ANQGSEA. The V and J ends lost 1 base and 2 bases respectively, with 13 bases between them. The CDR3 length is 15 residues.

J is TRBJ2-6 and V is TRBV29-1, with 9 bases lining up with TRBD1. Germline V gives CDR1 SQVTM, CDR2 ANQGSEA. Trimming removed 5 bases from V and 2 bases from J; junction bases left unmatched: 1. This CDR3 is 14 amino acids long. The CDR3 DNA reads TGCAGCGTTACAGGGGGCGCTGGGGCCAACGTCCTGACTTTC. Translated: CSVTGGAGANVLTF.

This CDR3 reads CASSLNGGTEAFF. Here the CDR3 DNA reads TGTGCCAGCAGTTTAAACGGAGGGACTGAAGCTTTCTTT. This chain uses TRBV27 with TRBJ1-1; D call uncertain. This CDR3 contains 13 residues. CDR1 is MNHEY, CDR2 SMNVEV, per germline (reference sequence). Between the trimmed V and J ends, which lost 2 bases and 5 bases, there was a span of 9 bases.